Listed below are T cell receptor beta chains from one sample, sequenced in a study of long-term antiretroviral therapy in people with HIV. Measured with immunoSEQ multiplex PCR; TCRdb has only the in-frame clones, and not every one. The sample includes about 39,000 clones, 70% to 90% of them seen just once. The material sequenced was unsorted PBMCs, taken just before starting antiretroviral therapy. The receptors were gathered from a woman younger than 30 with HIV. Each CDR3 is given with its conserved first and last residue. D genes are given only for firm matches. Clone size is shown for a subset of rows, as once, few, many or a class of expanded clone.

TRBV4-3,-,-,TRBJ2-1,CASSQGSSHNEQFF,TGCGCCAGCAGCCAAGGAAGTTCCCACAATGAGCAGTTCTTC
TRBV19,-,-,TRBJ2-3,CASSIFHSSTDTQYF,TGTGCCAGTAGTATCTTCCACTCTAGCACAGATACGCAGTATTTT
TRBV10-3,TRBD1,-,TRBJ1-4,CAISDPGTGASNEKLFF,TGTGCCATCAGTGACCCCGGGACAGGGGCCTCTAATGAAAAACTGTTTTTT
TRBV9,TRBD2,-,TRBJ2-7,CASSVGGSGSSYEQYF,TGTGCCAGCAGCGTAGGAGGTAGCGGGAGCTCCTACGAGCAGTACTTC
TRBV19,TRBD1,-,TRBJ2-5,CASSIDYRGTRETQYF,TGTGCCAGTAGTATAGATTACAGGGGAACACGAGAGACCCAGTACTTC
TRBV11-2,TRBD2,-,TRBJ2-7,CASSLVGSPSGRYEQYF,TGTGCCAGCAGCTTAGTAGGATCCCCTAGCGGGAGGTACGAGCAGTACTTC
TRBV2,-,-,TRBJ1-1,CASSERENTEAFF,TGTGCCAGCAGTGAAAGGGAGAACACTGAAGCTTTCTTT
TRBV11-1,TRBD2,-,TRBJ2-5,CASSPTSGTKETQYF,TGTGCCAGCAGTCCTACTAGCGGGACAAAAGAGACCCAGTACTTC
TRBV7-3,-,-,TRBJ1-1,CASSSDWGTEAFF,TGTGCCAGCAGCTCCGACTGGGGCACTGAAGCTTTCTTT
TRBV19,TRBD2,-,TRBJ2-5,CASSRTSGSLETQYF,TGTGCCAGTAGTCGGACTAGCGGGAGTTTGGAGACCCAGTACTTC
TRBV28,-,-,TRBJ2-2,CASSFFRPGRDLNTGELFF,TGTGCCAGCAGTTTTTTCCGGCCCGGGCGGGACCTGAACACCGGGGAGCTGTTTTTT
TRBV7-9,-,few,TRBJ2-2,CASRRGDSSAGELFF,TGTGCCAGCAGGCGCGGGGACTCCAGTGCCGGGGAGCTGTTTTTT